This T cell receptor (beta chain) was identified during a study of PD-1 blockade in classical Hodgkin lymphoma. Germline V gives CDR1 SGHTA, CDR2 FQGTGA. V was trimmed by 5 bases and J by 8 bases, leaving 15 bases between them. This CDR3 is built from 13 residues. Assay: immunoSEQ multiplex PCR; the TCRdb copy retains only in-frame clones and omits some. The sample shows tens of thousands of clones, over 75% of them seen only once. As to time point: cycle 4 day 1 (C4D1), after more than five weeks of nivolumab. All the patients suffered relapse after autologous stem cell transplantation, and brentuximab vedotin exposure differed.

The input for sequencing was peripheral blood mononuclear cells (PBMCs), taken before the fourth cycle of nivolumab. The chain employs TRBV7-3 and TRBJ1-2; TRBD1 might be the D (5 bases). The receptor was isolated from a human donor with classical Hodgkin lymphoma. The CDR3: CASSPGGVWGYTF. CDR3 in DNA: TGTGCCAGCAGCCCGGGAGGGGTGTGGGGCTACACCTTC. Together with reference TRBV7-3 and TRBJ1-2, the CDR3 gives the full variable domain: GAGVSQTPSNKVTEKGKYVELRCDPISGHTALYWYRQSLGQGPEFLIYFQGTGAADDSGLPNDRFFAVRPEGSVSTLKIQRTERGDSAVYLCASSPGGVWGYTFGSGTRLTVV.